The 20 T cell receptor beta chains reported below all come from one sample, sequenced in a study of beta chain features in type 1 diabetes. Their cognate antigens are unknown. Every bit of the isolated RNA underwent reverse transcription, so sequencing read expressed TCRB transcripts. Measured with immunoSEQ multiplex PCR; TCRdb has only the in-frame clones, and not every one. The data contain approximately 360,000 clones, 10% to 15% of them singletons. General study results and limits: TCRB CDR3 length was moderately but significantly reduced in all four CD4+ subsets of Type 1 diabetes patients.

The sequencing sample was made of naive CD4+ T cells from blood. These TCRs come from a woman younger than 30 with type 1 diabetes.

V and J are TRBV15 and TRBJ2-2, with D possibly matching TRBD1 (5 bases). Trimming stripped 0 bases from V and 1 base from J, with 6 bases between. There are 15 residues in the CDR3. CDR1 LNHNV and CDR2 YYDKDF come from the germline V gene (reference sequence). The CDR3 protein is CATSRETGNTGELFF. DNA for the CDR3: TGTGCCACCAGCAGAGAAACAGGGAACACCGGGGAGCTGTTTTTT.

This clone was seen only a few times. V is TRBV12-5 and J is TRBJ1-4; unclear D gene. V was clipped by 0 bases and J by 3 bases, with 11 bases between them. Germline V gives CDR1 LGHNT, CDR2 FRNRAP. The CDR3 totals 16 residues. This CDR3 reads CASGLVRSLPNEKLFF. The CDR3 DNA follows: TGTGCTAGTGGTTTGGTACGGAGCCTGCCTAATGAAAAACTGTTTTTT.

This clone was observed a handful of times. V gene TRBV7-2 combines with J gene TRBJ2-3; D possibly corresponds to TRBD2 (6 bases). Per the germline V gene, CDR1 is SGHTA and CDR2 is FQGNSA. The V end lost 5 bases, the J end lost 0 bases, and 15 bases lay between the germline ends. The CDR3 is made up of 16 amino acids. CDR3 residues: CASSPRAGLSTDTQYF. For the CDR3, the DNA is TGTGCCAGCAGCCCAAGGGCGGGGTTGAGCACAGATACGCAGTATTTT.

The chain joins TRBV29-1 to TRBJ2-7; 10 bases agree with TRBD2. Germline assignment: CDR1 SQVTM and CDR2 ANQGSEA. The V gene end was trimmed by 5 bases and the J gene end by 3 bases; junction bases not matched to a gene: 7. The CDR3 runs 14 residues. CDR3 nucleotides: TGCAGCGTTTGGCCCGGACTAGCGGACTACGAGCAGTACTTC. This sequence encodes CSVWPGLADYEQYF.

This clone appeared a few times. CDR3 sequence (DNA): TGTGCCAGCAGCCCTGCAGGTACGCGTGGCTACACCTTC. Amino acid sequence: CASSPAGTRGYTF. The chain has TRBV9 and TRBJ1-2; the D is unclear. Trimming shortened V by 4 bases and J by 7 bases, and 14 bases separated the two germline ends. Germline V CDR1 and CDR2: SGDLS, YYNGEE. The CDR3 is made up of 13 amino acids.

J is TRBJ2-3 and V is TRBV9; a weak D match, TRBD2 (5 bases). This CDR3 is 14 amino acids long. V was trimmed by 0 bases and J by 0 bases, leaving 5 bases between them. Germline values: CDR1 SGDLS, CDR2 YYNGEE. In nucleotides, the CDR3 is TGTGCCAGCAGCGTAGGGAGGAGCACAGATACGCAGTATTTT. Its translation: CASSVGRSTDTQYF.

This clone turned up a few times. The sample carries other DNA sequences with the same CDR3. V gene TRBV30 combines with J gene TRBJ1-5; possibly TRBD1 for D (6 bases). Germline loops: CDR1 GTSNPN, CDR2 SVGIG (reference sequence). V lost 2 bases to trimming and J lost 4 bases, with 9 bases between them. CDR3 length: 13 amino acids. This CDR3 is CAWSRTGNQPQHF. The CDR3 bases are TGTGCCTGGAGTAGAACAGGGAATCAGCCCCAGCATTTT.

This clone has a handful of counts. CDR3 protein: CASSLWTGGTYEQYF. The CDR3 DNA follows: TGTGCCAGCAGTTTATGGACAGGGGGGACCTACGAGCAGTACTTC. This chain uses TRBV28 with TRBJ2-7; 9 nucleotides line up with TRBD1. Germline CDR1 and CDR2: MDHEN and SYDVKM. There are 15 residues in the CDR3. The J segment lost 2 bases and the V segment lost 0 bases, leaving 2 bases of the junction unmatched.

This clone was observed a handful of times. This chain links TRBV29-1 with TRBJ1-1; D possibly corresponds to TRBD1 (5 bases). Between the trimmed V and J ends, which lost 8 bases and 1 base, there was a span of 14 bases. Germline CDR1 reads SQVTM; CDR2 reads ANQGSEA. The CDR3 extends over 13 amino acids. CDR3 residues: CSSRPGPNTEAFF. The CDR3 DNA reads TGCAGCTCCCGACCAGGGCCGAACACTGAAGCTTTCTTT.

This clone was observed a few times. This chain uses TRBV5-1 with TRBJ2-3; the D is unclear. V lost 2 bases, J lost 6 bases, and 7 bases lay in between. Germline CDR1 reads SGHRS; CDR2 reads YFSETQ. The length of the CDR3 is 12 residues. The CDR3 loop is CASSFQSDTQYF. In DNA, the CDR3 is TGCGCCAGCAGCTTCCAGTCCGATACGCAGTATTTT.

J is TRBJ2-2 and V is TRBV9; D remains ambiguous. V shed 3 bases and J shed 1 base, with 7 bases lying between them. There are 14 residues in the CDR3. Germline loops: CDR1 SGDLS, CDR2 YYNGEE. The CDR3 reads CASSARENTGELFF. CDR3 coding DNA: TGTGCCAGCAGCGCCCGAGAGAACACCGGGGAGCTGTTTTTT.

V is TRBV12-5 and J is TRBJ2-7; 7 bases agree with TRBD2. This CDR3 has 15 amino acids. The trim removed 1 base at V and 6 bases at J, leaving 9 bases unmatched. The germline CDR1 and CDR2 sequences are LGHNT and FRNRAP. CDR3 nucleotide sequence: TGTGCTAGTGGTTTGGAAGAGGGGAGGGGAGTCGAGCAGTACTTC. This translates into CASGLEEGRGVEQYF.

The V call is TRBV23-1, the J call TRBJ2-7, with a tentative D call TRBD2 (6 bases). TRBV23-1 is identified as an open reading frame with a role that is uncertain. The length of the CDR3 is 14 residues. Trimming cost V 2 bases and J 3 bases, with 11 bases left between them. CDR3 amino acids: CASSQAGTHYEQYF. CDR3 sequence (DNA): TGCGCCAGCAGTCAAGCCGGGACTCACTACGAGCAGTACTTC.

This clone was counted a few times. The rearrangement uses TRBV9 and TRBJ1-1, with a weak D call TRBD1 (6 bases). The V and J ends lost 4 bases and 11 bases respectively, with 21 bases between them. Germline loops: CDR1 SGDLS, CDR2 YYNGEE. CDR3 length: 14 amino acids. The CDR3 region is CASSRDMAIKEAFF. The CDR3 nucleotides read TGTGCCAGCAGCCGGGACATGGCGATTAAAGAGGCTTTCTTT.

In its sample, this clone was seen a few times. This rearrangement joins TRBV5-4 to TRBJ2-1; weak D call: TRBD1 (6 bases). Germline V gene lookup returns CDR1 SGHNT and CDR2 YYREEE (reference sequence). Trimming left V 3 bases short and J 5 bases short, with 12 bases between. This CDR3 has 14 amino acids. The CDR3 reads CASSSRGSDNEQFF. In DNA form, the CDR3 reads TGTGCCAGCAGCTCGAGGGGGTCGGACAATGAGCAGTTCTTC.

This chain links TRBV30 with TRBJ2-7; the D gene is possibly TRBD2 (5 bases). In germline, CDR1 is GTSNPN, CDR2 SVGIG (reference sequence). This CDR3 region has 13 residues. CDR3 sequence: CALRSRVSYEQYF. In nucleotides, the CDR3 is TGTGCTCTCCGTTCGCGGGTCTCCTACGAGCAGTACTTC.

The V and J genes are TRBV11-3 and TRBJ2-7; possible D gene TRBD2, 6 bases. CDR1 and CDR2 from the germline V gene are SGHNT and YENEEA. There are 15 residues in the CDR3. V was pared by 5 bases and J by 2 bases, with 16 bases between. The CDR3 nucleotides are TGTGCCAGCAGCAAGGAGGGCGGCGGACCCTACGAGCAGTACTTC. Amino acids: CASSKEGGGPYEQYF.

The chain couples TRBV11-2 to TRBJ2-1; 13 nucleotides align to TRBD2. Germline CDR1 and CDR2: SGHAT and FQNNGV. This CDR3 has 14 amino acids. The V gene end was trimmed by 8 bases and the J gene end by 4 bases; junction bases not matched to a gene: 2. The CDR3 sequence is CASQTSGGYNEQFF. The DNA of the CDR3 is TGTGCCAGCCAGACTAGCGGGGGGTACAATGAGCAGTTCTTC.

This clone was observed a few times. This chain links TRBV2 with TRBJ2-7; 10 bases are shared with TRBD2. The CDR3 extends over 13 amino acids. Germline CDR1 is SNHLY and CDR2 is FYNNEI. V trimming: 8 bases; J trimming: 7 bases; junction bases outside the gene matches: 8. CDR3 in DNA: TGTGCCAGCCTAGCGGGAGTTTATAGTGAGCAGTACTTC. It translates to CASLAGVYSEQYF.

The rearrangement links TRBV7-8 to TRBJ1-1; D is unresolved. The V end was cut by 2 bases, the J end by 3 bases, with 13 bases between. This CDR3 region has 15 residues. Germline V gives CDR1 SGHVS, CDR2 FQNEAQ. This CDR3 is CASSLRGYTHTEAFF. The CDR3 nucleotides read TGTGCCAGCAGCTTACGGGGTTATACGCACACTGAAGCTTTCTTT. Using reference TRBV7-8 and TRBJ1-1 for the parts outside the CDR3, the full variable domain is GAGVSQSPRYKVAKRGQDVALRCDPISGHVSLFWYQQALGQGPEFLTYFQNEAQLDKSGLPSDRFFAERPEGSVSTLKIQRTQQEDSAVYLCASSLRGYTHTEAFFGQGTRLTVV.